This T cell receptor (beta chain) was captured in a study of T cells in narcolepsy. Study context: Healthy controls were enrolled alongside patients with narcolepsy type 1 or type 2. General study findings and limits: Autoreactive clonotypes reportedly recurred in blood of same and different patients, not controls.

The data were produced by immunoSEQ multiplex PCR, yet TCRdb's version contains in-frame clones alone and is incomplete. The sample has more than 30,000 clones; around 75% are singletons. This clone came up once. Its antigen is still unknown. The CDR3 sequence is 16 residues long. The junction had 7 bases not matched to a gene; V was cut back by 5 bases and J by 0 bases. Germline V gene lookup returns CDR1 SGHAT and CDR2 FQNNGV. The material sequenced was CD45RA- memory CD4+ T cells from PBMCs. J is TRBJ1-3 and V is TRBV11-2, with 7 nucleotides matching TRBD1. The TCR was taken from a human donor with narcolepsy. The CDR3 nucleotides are TGTGCCAGCAGCGCGAACAGGGGTGGCTCTGGAAACACCATATATTTT. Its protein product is CASSANRGGSGNTIYF.